This is a list of T cell receptor beta chains from one sample in a study of CD8 T cells in Susac syndrome. Using its own MiXCR run on the immunoSEQ multiplex PCR reads, TCRdb lists one record per CDR3 protein. The sample lists fewer than 60,000 distinct CDR3 sequences, around 93% seen once, with approximately 0.8% in the top ten. Sample: CD8+ T cells from PBMCs. The receptors were sampled from a human donor with Susac syndrome. Each CDR3 is given with its conserved first and last residue. A D gene is named only where the DNA matches it firmly. A clone size is listed for some rows: how often the clone was seen (once, few, many), or a class if it is expanded.

V: TRBV14; J: TRBJ2-5; size: NA; D: TRBD2; DNA: TGTGCCAGCAGCCTGTGGACTAGCGGGAGCCGAGAGACCCAGTACTTC; CDR3: CASSLWTSGSRETQYF
V: TRBV20-1; J: TRBJ1-2; size: NA; D: TRBD1; DNA: TGCAGTGCTGTAACTGGGACAGCCTATGGCTACACCTTC; CDR3: CSAVTGTAYGYTF
V: TRBV30; J: TRBJ2-1; size: NA; D: TRBD2; DNA: TGTGCCTGGAGTACCGTAGCGGGGGGGCTCGAGGAGCAGTTCTTC; CDR3: CAWSTVAGGLEEQFF
V: TRBV6-5; J: TRBJ2-7; size: NA; D: TRBD1; DNA: TGTGCCAGCAGTGTACAGGGGGCTGGCTACGAGCAGTACTTC; CDR3: CASSVQGAGYEQYF
V: TRBV6-5; J: TRBJ2-3; size: NA; D: TRBD2; DNA: TGTGCCAGCAGTTACTCAGCGGGGGGCACAGATACGCAGTATTTT; CDR3: CASSYSAGGTDTQYF
V: TRBV20-1; J: TRBJ2-7; size: few; D: NA; DNA: TGCAGTGCTAGGGACAGCACCTACGAGCAGTACTTC; CDR3: CSARDSTYEQYF
V: TRBV19; J: TRBJ2-4; size: NA; D: NA; DNA: TGTGCCAGTAGTATACCACAGGATAAGCGCATTCAGTACTTC; CDR3: CASSIPQDKRIQYF
V: TRBV20-1; J: TRBJ2-3; size: NA; D: TRBD2; DNA: TGCAGTGCTAGTAACGGGGGGGCTGGGGATACGCAGTATTTT; CDR3: CSASNGGAGDTQYF
V: TRBV7-9; J: TRBJ2-1; size: NA; D: NA; DNA: TGTGCCAGCAGCCAAGGAGGGGTCCCCTACAATGAGCAGTTCTTC; CDR3: CASSQGGVPYNEQFF
V: TRBV5-1; J: TRBJ2-3; size: NA; D: NA; DNA: TGCGCCAGCAGCTTGGAGGGCGCCGCAGCAGATACGCAGTATTTT; CDR3: CASSLEGAAADTQYF
V: TRBV20-1; J: TRBJ2-3; size: NA; D: TRBD2; DNA: TGCAGTGCCAGTAGCGGGGTGAACACAGATACGCAGTATTTT; CDR3: CSASSGVNTDTQYF
V: TRBV7-8; J: TRBJ1-5; size: NA; D: NA; DNA: TGTGCCAGCAGCAGCGACCCCAATCAGCCCCAGCATTTT; CDR3: CASSSDPNQPQHF
V: TRBV4-1; J: TRBJ1-5; size: NA; D: NA; DNA: TGCGCCAGCAGCTTCCAAGAGGGCACCGGGCTAAGTCAGCCCCAGCATTTT; CDR3: CASSFQEGTGLSQPQHF
V: TRBV19; J: TRBJ2-2; size: NA; D: TRBD1; DNA: TGTGCCAGTAGTATCGGGACAGGGGTCACCGGGGAGCTGTTTTTT; CDR3: CASSIGTGVTGELFF
V: TRBV12-3/TRBV12-4; J: TRBJ1-1; size: NA; D: NA; DNA: TGTGCCAGCAGTCCGGACCGGAGGGACACTGAAGCTTTCTTT; CDR3: CASSPDRRDTEAFF
V: TRBV7-2; J: TRBJ2-3; size: NA; D: NA; DNA: TGTGCCAGCAGCTTAGTCCTTATCGGGGCCACAGATACGCAGTATTTT; CDR3: CASSLVLIGATDTQYF
V: TRBV6-6; J: TRBJ2-1; size: NA; D: NA; DNA: TGTGCCAGCAGTTACTCAAATGAGCAGTTCTTC; CDR3: CASSYSNEQFF
V: TRBV30; J: TRBJ1-4; size: NA; D: NA; DNA: TGTGCCTCCTCGACAGTTGCAACTAATGAAAAACTGTTTTTT; CDR3: CASSTVATNEKLFF
V: TRBV7-8; J: TRBJ2-1; size: once; D: NA; DNA: TGTGCCAGCAGCTATACTAGGAATTACAATGAGCAGTTCTTC; CDR3: CASSYTRNYNEQFF
V: TRBV6-6; J: TRBJ1-2; size: NA; D: TRBD1; DNA: TGTGCCAGCAGTAAACGGGACAGCCTCTATGGCTACACCTTC; CDR3: CASSKRDSLYGYTF
V: TRBV4-1; J: TRBJ1-1; size: NA; D: NA; DNA: TGCGCCAGCAGCCAAGAGGTGACAGCGAACACTGAAGCTTTCTTT; CDR3: CASSQEVTANTEAFF
V: TRBV5-4; J: TRBJ2-1; size: NA; D: NA; DNA: TGTGCCAGCAGCCATCGAGCCAACAATGAGCAGTTCTTC; CDR3: CASSHRANNEQFF
V: TRBV7-9; J: TRBJ2-7; size: NA; D: TRBD1; DNA: TGTGCCAGCAGCCCAGGGGACAGTTCCTACGAGCAGTACTTC; CDR3: CASSPGDSSYEQYF
V: TRBV30; J: TRBJ1-3; size: NA; D: NA; DNA: TGTGCCTGGAGTGAGGGAGGGTTTCGATTTTCTGGAAACACCATATATTTT; CDR3: CAWSEGGFRFSGNTIYF
V: TRBV9; J: TRBJ2-3; size: NA; D: TRBD2; DNA: TGTGCCAGCAGCCCCCGACTGGGGGGGACCACAGATACGCAGTATTTT; CDR3: CASSPRLGGTTDTQYF
V: TRBV20-1; J: TRBJ2-7; size: NA; D: TRBD2; DNA: TGCAGTGCTAGAGATCCCGGACTAGTCACCTACGAGCAGTACTTC; CDR3: CSARDPGLVTYEQYF
V: TRBV7-7; J: TRBJ2-2; size: NA; D: NA; DNA: TGTGCCAGCAGCTTTAAAGGGGAGCTGTTTTTT; CDR3: CASSFKGELFF
V: TRBV3-1; J: TRBJ2-1; size: NA; D: TRBD2; DNA: TGTGCCAGCAGCCAAGTTCTGCTAGCGGGGGCCTCGGGGACCTACAATGAGCAGTTCTTC; CDR3: CASSQVLLAGASGTYNEQFF
V: TRBV6-5; J: TRBJ2-7; size: NA; D: NA; DNA: TGTGCCAGCAGTTACTCCCAGGGAGCCTACGAGCAGTACTTC; CDR3: CASSYSQGAYEQYF
V: TRBV11-2; J: TRBJ2-3; size: NA; D: NA; DNA: TGTGCCAGCAGCTCGCCCGGTGGGCAGTATTTT; CDR3: CASSSPGGQYF
V: TRBV20-1; J: TRBJ2-1; size: NA; D: TRBD2; DNA: TGCAGTGCTTTAGCGGGGGGGGTGCCCTACAATGAGCAGTTCTTC; CDR3: CSALAGGVPYNEQFF
V: TRBV18; J: TRBJ2-3; size: NA; D: NA; DNA: TGTGCCAGCTCACCAACGATCTTAGGAGATACGCAGTATTTT; CDR3: CASSPTILGDTQYF
V: TRBV7-2; J: TRBJ1-1; size: NA; D: NA; DNA: TGTGCCAGCAGCTTATCCGGTACTGAAGCTTTCTTT; CDR3: CASSLSGTEAFF
V: TRBV19; J: TRBJ1-5; size: NA; D: NA; DNA: TGTGCCAGTAGGATAAACAGGGAAGGGAGCAATCAGCCCCAGCATTTT; CDR3: CASRINREGSNQPQHF
V: TRBV9; J: TRBJ1-1; size: once; D: TRBD1; DNA: TGTGCCAGCAGCGTAAAGGGACAGCCGAACACTGAAGCTTTCTTT; CDR3: CASSVKGQPNTEAFF
V: TRBV5-4; J: TRBJ1-2; size: NA; D: TRBD1; DNA: TGTGCCAGCAGCTTGGAACAGGGGAATGGCTACACCTTC; CDR3: CASSLEQGNGYTF
V: TRBV15; J: TRBJ1-2; size: NA; D: NA; DNA: TGTGCCACCACCCCCGGGGTCGGGGGGGACTATGGCTACACCTTC; CDR3: CATTPGVGGDYGYTF
V: TRBV5-4; J: TRBJ2-5; size: NA; D: NA; DNA: TGTGCCAGCAGCTTGATCGGTAGCCAGGAGACCCAGTACTTC; CDR3: CASSLIGSQETQYF
V: TRBV9; J: TRBJ1-2; size: NA; D: NA; DNA: TGTGCCAGCAGCGTAGGCGGCACTTCTTATGGCTACACCTTC; CDR3: CASSVGGTSYGYTF
V: TRBV25-1; J: TRBJ2-7; size: NA; D: NA; DNA: TGTGCCAGCAGTGCTGGACAGGAGCAGTACTTC; CDR3: CASSAGQEQYF
V: TRBV9; J: TRBJ1-6; size: NA; D: NA; DNA: TGTGCCAGCAGCGTAGGGGAGGGGGTGGTTTCACCCCTCCACTTT; CDR3: CASSVGEGVVSPLHF
V: TRBV12-3/TRBV12-4; J: TRBJ2-7; size: once; D: NA; DNA: TGTGCCAGCAGTCCTTCGGGGCAGACCTACGAGCAGTACTTC; CDR3: CASSPSGQTYEQYF
V: TRBV4-3; J: TRBJ2-7; size: NA; D: NA; DNA: TGCGCCAGCAGCCAAGATGGAGGGTACGAGCAGTACTTC; CDR3: CASSQDGGYEQYF
V: TRBV7-9; J: TRBJ2-3; size: NA; D: TRBD2; DNA: TGTGCCACCAGCTTAGTAGCGGGGGCCTCCGATGATACGCAGTATTTT; CDR3: CATSLVAGASDDTQYF
V: TRBV29-1; J: TRBJ2-2; size: NA; D: NA; DNA: TGCAGCGTTGAAGCCGTCTCTCAGGGCGCCGGGGAGCTGTTTTTT; CDR3: CSVEAVSQGAGELFF
V: TRBV29-1; J: TRBJ2-7; size: NA; D: NA; DNA: TGCAGCGTCGGCGGCGGGGGCTTGGAGCAGTACTTC; CDR3: CSVGGGGLEQYF
V: TRBV10-3; J: TRBJ2-7; size: NA; D: NA; DNA: TGTGCCATCAGTGAGTATTCAGGGTCCGGGCCCTACGAGCAGTACTTC; CDR3: CAISEYSGSGPYEQYF
V: TRBV27; J: TRBJ2-3; size: NA; D: TRBD1; DNA: TGTGCCAGCATCGGACAGGGAAGCACAGATACGCAGTATTTT; CDR3: CASIGQGSTDTQYF
V: TRBV19; J: TRBJ1-1; size: NA; D: NA; DNA: TGTGCCAGTAGTATCTGGGTTGGGAACACTGAAGCTTTCTTT; CDR3: CASSIWVGNTEAFF
V: TRBV19; J: TRBJ1-5; size: NA; D: NA; DNA: TGTGCCAGTAGTATCGCGGGAAGTCAGCCCCAGCATTTT; CDR3: CASSIAGSQPQHF
V: TRBV27; J: TRBJ2-7; size: NA; D: NA; DNA: TGTGCCAGCAGTTTTAGGACAGATCCTTATCGGCCCTACGAGCAGTACTTC; CDR3: CASSFRTDPYRPYEQYF
V: TRBV3-1; J: TRBJ2-7; size: NA; D: NA; DNA: TGTGCCAGCAGCCGTAGAAGAACAAGCTCCTACGAGCAGTACTTC; CDR3: CASSRRRTSSYEQYF
V: TRBV5-6; J: TRBJ1-6; size: NA; D: NA; DNA: TGTGCCAGCAGCTTTTATAATTCACCCCTCCACTTT; CDR3: CASSFYNSPLHF